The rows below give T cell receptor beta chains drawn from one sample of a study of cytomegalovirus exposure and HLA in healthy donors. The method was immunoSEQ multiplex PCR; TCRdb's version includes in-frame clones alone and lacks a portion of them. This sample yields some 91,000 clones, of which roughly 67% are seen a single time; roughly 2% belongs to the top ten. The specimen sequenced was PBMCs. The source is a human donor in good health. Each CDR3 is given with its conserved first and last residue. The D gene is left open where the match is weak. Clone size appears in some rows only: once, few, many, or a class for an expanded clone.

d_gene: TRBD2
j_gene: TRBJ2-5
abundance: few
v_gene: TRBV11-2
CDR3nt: TGTGCCAGCAGCTTAGCGGGGACTAGCGGGGAGACCCAGTACTTC
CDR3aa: CASSLAGTSGETQYF

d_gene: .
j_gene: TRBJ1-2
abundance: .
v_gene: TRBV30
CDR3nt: TGTGCCTGGAGTGTAAGCCGATATCAGGGTGGCTACACCTTC
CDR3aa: CAWSVSRYQGGYTF

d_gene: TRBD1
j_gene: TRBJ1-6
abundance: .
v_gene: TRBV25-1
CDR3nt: TGTGCCAGCACCATTCGCACAGGGGATTCACCCCTCCACTTT
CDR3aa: CASTIRTGDSPLHF

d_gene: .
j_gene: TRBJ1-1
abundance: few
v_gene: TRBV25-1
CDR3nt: TGTGCCAGCAGTGGCCTCCGGGACACTGAAGCTTTCTTT
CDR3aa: CASSGLRDTEAFF

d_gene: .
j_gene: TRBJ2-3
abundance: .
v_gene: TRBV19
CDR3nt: TGTGCCACGATCCCCCAGGGGCGCACAGATACGCAGTATTTT
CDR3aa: CATIPQGRTDTQYF

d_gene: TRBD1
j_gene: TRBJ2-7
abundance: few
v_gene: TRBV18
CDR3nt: TGTGCCAGCTCACCAATCCCGACAGGGCATGTCTACGAGCAGTACTTC
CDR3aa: CASSPIPTGHVYEQYF

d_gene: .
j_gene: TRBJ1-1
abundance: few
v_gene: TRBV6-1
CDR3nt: TGTGCCAGCTGGGGCATGAACACTGAAGCTTTCTTT
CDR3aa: CASWGMNTEAFF

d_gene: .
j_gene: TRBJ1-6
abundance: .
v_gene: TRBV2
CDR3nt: TGTGCCAGCAGTTTAGACAGCCTCTATGGTTCACCCCTCCACTTT
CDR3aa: CASSLDSLYGSPLHF

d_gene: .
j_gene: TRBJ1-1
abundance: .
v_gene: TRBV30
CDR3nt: TGTGCCTGGAGTGTACGTACAGGTATGAACACTGAAGCTTTCTTT
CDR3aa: CAWSVRTGMNTEAFF

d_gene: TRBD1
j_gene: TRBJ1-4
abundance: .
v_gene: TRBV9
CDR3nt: TGTGCCAGCAGCTTAGGGACAGGGGTTTCTGGGGAAAAACTGTTTTTT
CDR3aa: CASSLGTGVSGEKLFF

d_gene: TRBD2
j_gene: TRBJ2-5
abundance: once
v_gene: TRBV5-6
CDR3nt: TGTGCCAGCAGCTGGGGACTAGCGGCGAGTGAAGGGGAGACCCAGTACTTC
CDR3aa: CASSWGLAASEGETQYF

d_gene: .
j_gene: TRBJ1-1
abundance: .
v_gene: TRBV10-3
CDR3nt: TGTGCCATCAGCTCGGGGGGACAAGCTTTCTTT
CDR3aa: CAISSGGQAFF

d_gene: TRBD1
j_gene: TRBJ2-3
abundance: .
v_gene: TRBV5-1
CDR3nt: TGCGCCAGCAGCTTGGGACAGGGGGGGGCAGATACGCAGTATTTT
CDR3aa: CASSLGQGGADTQYF

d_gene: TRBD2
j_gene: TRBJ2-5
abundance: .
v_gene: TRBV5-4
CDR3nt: TGTGCCAGCAGCCTGGGACTAGCGGGGGTCGCATCAGGAGAGACCCAGTACTTC
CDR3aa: CASSLGLAGVASGETQYF

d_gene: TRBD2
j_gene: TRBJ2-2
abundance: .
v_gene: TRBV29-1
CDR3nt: TGCAGCGTCGATTCTAAGGGGACTAGCGGGGGCCTTAACACCGGGGAGCTGTTTTTT
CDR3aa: CSVDSKGTSGGLNTGELFF

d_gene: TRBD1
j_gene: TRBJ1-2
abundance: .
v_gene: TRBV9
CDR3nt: TGTGCCCCTACATGGAACCGGGACAGGGGGCGCCGGTATGGCTACACCTTC
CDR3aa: CAPTWNRDRGRRYGYTF

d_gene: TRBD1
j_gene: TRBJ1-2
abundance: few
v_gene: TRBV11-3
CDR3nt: TGTGCCAGCAGCTTAGAACAGGGGGAGGTTGACTATGGCTACACCTTC
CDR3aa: CASSLEQGEVDYGYTF

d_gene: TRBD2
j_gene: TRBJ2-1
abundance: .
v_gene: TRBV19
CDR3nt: TGTGCCACTATGGGACTAGCGGGGGGGCCAAAGCAGTTCTTC
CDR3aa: CATMGLAGGPKQFF

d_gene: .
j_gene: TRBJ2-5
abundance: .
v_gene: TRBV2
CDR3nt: TGTGCCAGCAGTGAATTGTCGGGGGGCACCTTTCAAGAGACCCAGTACTTC
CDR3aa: CASSELSGGTFQETQYF

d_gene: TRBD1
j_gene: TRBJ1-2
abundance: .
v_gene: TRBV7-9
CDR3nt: TGTGCCAGCAGCTTAGGAACAGGGGCGGACTATGGCTACACCTTC
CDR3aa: CASSLGTGADYGYTF

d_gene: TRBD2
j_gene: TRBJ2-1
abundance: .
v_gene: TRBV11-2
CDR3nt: TGTGCCAGCACCTCCCCGACGGGCGGGGGAGGTGAGCAGTTCTTC
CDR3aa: CASTSPTGGGGEQFF

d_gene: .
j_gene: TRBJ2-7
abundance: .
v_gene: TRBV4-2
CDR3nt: TGTGCCAGCAGCCCCCTTTTAGGTGGAGGCCACTACGAGCAGTACTTC
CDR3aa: CASSPLLGGGHYEQYF

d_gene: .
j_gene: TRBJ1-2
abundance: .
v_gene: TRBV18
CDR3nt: TGTGCCAGCTCACCGGAGAAAACCTATGGCTACACCTTC
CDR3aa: CASSPEKTYGYTF

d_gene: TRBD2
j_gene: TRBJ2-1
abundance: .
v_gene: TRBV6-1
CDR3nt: TGTGCCAGCAGTGCCCCAAGCGGGGGGGCCGTCTCTAGGCAGTTCTTC
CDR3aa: CASSAPSGGAVSRQFF

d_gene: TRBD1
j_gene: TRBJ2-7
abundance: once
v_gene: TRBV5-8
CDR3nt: TGTGCCAGCAGTTCCGGGACAGGGGACTACGAGCAGTACTTC
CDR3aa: CASSSGTGDYEQYF